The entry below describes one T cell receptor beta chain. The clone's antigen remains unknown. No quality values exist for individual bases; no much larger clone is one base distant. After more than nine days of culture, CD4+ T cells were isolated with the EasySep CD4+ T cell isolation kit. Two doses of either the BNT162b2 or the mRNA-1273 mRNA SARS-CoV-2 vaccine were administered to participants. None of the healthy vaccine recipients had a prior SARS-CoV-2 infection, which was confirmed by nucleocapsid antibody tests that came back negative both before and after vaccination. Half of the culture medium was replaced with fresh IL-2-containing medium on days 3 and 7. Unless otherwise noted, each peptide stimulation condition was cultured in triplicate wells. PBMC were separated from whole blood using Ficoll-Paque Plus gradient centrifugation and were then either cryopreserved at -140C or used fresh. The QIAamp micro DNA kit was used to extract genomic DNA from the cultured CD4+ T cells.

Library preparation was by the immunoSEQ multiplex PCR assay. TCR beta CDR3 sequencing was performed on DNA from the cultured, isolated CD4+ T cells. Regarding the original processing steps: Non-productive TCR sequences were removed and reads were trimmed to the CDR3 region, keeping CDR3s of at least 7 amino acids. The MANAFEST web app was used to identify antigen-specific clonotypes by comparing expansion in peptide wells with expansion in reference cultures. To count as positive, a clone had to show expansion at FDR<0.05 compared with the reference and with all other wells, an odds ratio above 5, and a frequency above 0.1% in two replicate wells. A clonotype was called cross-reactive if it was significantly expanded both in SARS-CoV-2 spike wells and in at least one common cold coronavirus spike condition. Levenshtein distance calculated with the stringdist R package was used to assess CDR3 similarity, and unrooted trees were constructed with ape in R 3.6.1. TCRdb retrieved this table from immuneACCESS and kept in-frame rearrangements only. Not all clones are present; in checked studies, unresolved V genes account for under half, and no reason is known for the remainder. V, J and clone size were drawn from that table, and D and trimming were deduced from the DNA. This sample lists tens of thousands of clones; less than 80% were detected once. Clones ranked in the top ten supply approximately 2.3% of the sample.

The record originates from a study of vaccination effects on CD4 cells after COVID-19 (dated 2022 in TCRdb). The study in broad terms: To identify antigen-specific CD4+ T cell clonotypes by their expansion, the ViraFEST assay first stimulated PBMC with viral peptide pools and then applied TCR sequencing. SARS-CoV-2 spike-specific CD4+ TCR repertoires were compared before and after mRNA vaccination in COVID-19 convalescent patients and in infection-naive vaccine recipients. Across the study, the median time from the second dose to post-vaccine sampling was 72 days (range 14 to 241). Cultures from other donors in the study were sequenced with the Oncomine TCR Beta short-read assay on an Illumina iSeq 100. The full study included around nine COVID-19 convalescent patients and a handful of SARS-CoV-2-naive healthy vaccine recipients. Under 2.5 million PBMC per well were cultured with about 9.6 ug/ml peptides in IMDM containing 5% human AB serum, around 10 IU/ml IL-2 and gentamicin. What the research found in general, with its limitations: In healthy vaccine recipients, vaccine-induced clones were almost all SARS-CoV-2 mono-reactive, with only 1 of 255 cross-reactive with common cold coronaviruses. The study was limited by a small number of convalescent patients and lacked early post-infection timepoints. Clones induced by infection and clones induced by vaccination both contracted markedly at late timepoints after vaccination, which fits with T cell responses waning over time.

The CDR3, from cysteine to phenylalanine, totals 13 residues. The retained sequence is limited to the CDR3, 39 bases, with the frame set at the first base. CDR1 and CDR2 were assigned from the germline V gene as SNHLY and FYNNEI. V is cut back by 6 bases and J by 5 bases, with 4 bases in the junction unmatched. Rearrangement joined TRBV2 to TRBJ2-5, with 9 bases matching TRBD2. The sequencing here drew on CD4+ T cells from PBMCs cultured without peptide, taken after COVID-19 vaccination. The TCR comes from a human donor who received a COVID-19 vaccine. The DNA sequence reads TGTGCCAGCAGGCGGACTAGCGCGGAGACCCAGTACTTC. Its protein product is CASRRTSAETQYF.